The clone carrying this TCR beta chain has only a few counts. The source of the sample is a study of T cells in Graves' hyperthyroidism and ophthalmopathy. RNA transcripts served as the template for amplifying TCR beta CDR3 regions. An initial round of RT-PCR targeting the TCR CDR3 relied on the HTBI primer set. TCRdb redid the calling of the multiplex PCR reads with MiXCR, one entry per CDR3 protein. This table holds 650,000 to 850,000 distinct CDR3 sequences, around 19% found once. The CDR3 sequence is 15 residues long. CDR1 and CDR2 from the germline V gene are LNHDA and SQIVND (reference sequence). The V gene lost 2 bases and the J gene lost 8 bases, with 18 bases spanning the gap.

This TCR came from a woman aged 45-65 years with Graves' hyperthyroidism that later progressed to Graves' ophthalmopathy. Sequencing was performed on blood. The rearrangement uses TRBV19 and TRBJ1-1; tentative D call: TRBD1 (6 bases). The CDR3, as DNA: TGTGCCAGTAGTATAATCCCAGGGGCCGCTCTAGAAGCTTTCTTT. Translating it yields CASSIIPGAALEAFF.